This T cell receptor beta chain was recorded in a study of CD8 T cells in Susac syndrome. Reverse transcription of roughly 0.45 to 1 ug RNA used random hexamers. The TCR beta CDR3 was amplified by immunoSEQ multiplex PCR across 54 Vbeta, 13 Jbeta. TCRdb passed the immunoSEQ multiplex PCR reads through MiXCR, listing each CDR3 protein once. The sample shows 160,000 or so distinct CDR3 sequences, around 94% of them seen only once. In contrast to the negatively isolated CD8+ and CD4+ T cells, TEMRA cells were FACS-enriched. CDR1 and CDR2 from the germline V gene are MGHDK and SYGVNS. The CDR3 is 16 amino acids. Trimming took off 5 bases at V and 6 bases at J, with 20 bases between the two ends.

The J gene is TRBJ2-1, the V gene TRBV25-1; TRBD2 is a possible D gene (5 bases). Sequencing was done on a sample of CD4+ T cells from PBMCs. The receptor was derived from a human donor with Susac syndrome. CDR3 protein: CASSFPTNGDSNEQFF. The CDR3 region has the DNA TGTGCCAGCAGTTTTCCGACTAACGGGGATAGCAATGAGCAGTTCTTC.